This entry lists 29 T cell receptor beta chains sequenced from one sample in a study of T-cell reconstitution after alpha-beta-depleted transplantation in children. Preparation of the TCRbeta library used unique molecular identifiers. A single record per CDR3 protein comes from TCRdb applying MiXCR to the PCR reads. This sample has a few hundred thousand distinct CDR3 sequences, with approximately 41% found just once. This specimen consisted of PBMCs, obtained before TCRalphabeta/CD19-depleted stem cell transplant. The receptor set was obtained from a girl aged 2 to 9 with aplastic anemia, due to receive a stem cell transplant.

V and J are TRBV29-1 and TRBJ2-2, with 8 bases identical to TRBD1. V shed 7 bases and J 1 base; nucleotides not matched to a gene: 5. Germline CDR1 and CDR2: SQVTM and ANQGSEA. The CDR3 is 14 amino acids. The CDR3 protein is CSAIDRGNTGELFF. For the CDR3, the DNA is TGCAGCGCCATTGACAGGGGGAACACCGGGGAGCTGTTTTTT.

The sample holds many counts of this clonotype. V is TRBV12-3 or TRBV12-4 and J is TRBJ2-1; maybe TRBD2 (6 bases). The CDR3 length is 15 residues. V was shortened by 7 bases and J by 1 base, with 14 bases between the two germline ends. CDR3 residues: CASIVAGRSYNEQFF. The CDR3 region has the DNA TGTGCCAGCATCGTGGCGGGACGGTCCTACAATGAGCAGTTCTTC.

CDR3 DNA: TGTGCCAGCAGCTTGGGGGTAGCGGGGACGCCACCCCTCCAAGAGACCCAGTACTTC. As protein: CASSLGVAGTPPLQETQYF. The rearrangement links TRBV5-6 to TRBJ2-5; 8 positions agree with TRBD2. CDR3 length equals 19 residues. Germline-derived CDR1 and CDR2 are SGHDT and YYEEEE. The trim removed 0 bases at V and 1 base at J, leaving 14 bases unmatched.

This clonotype has a count of ten or more. The chain joins TRBV5-1 to TRBJ2-5; possibly TRBD2 for D (7 bases). Germline lookup yields CDR1 SGHRS and CDR2 YFSETQ. The CDR3 loop spans 14 amino acids. V lost 7 bases and J 4 bases, leaving 17 bases between the germline ends. The CDR3 nucleotides are TGCGCCAGCGAAAATGACGGGGGGCGAGAGACCCAGTACTTC. Its translation is CASENDGGRETQYF. The variable domain in full, completed from reference TRBV5-1 and TRBJ2-5, reads KAGVTQTPRYLIKTRGQQVTLSCSPISGHRSVSWYQQTPGQGLQFLFEYFSETQRNKGNFPGRFSGRQFSNSRSEMNVSTLELGDSALYLCASENDGGRETQYFGPGTRLLVL.

V and J are TRBV20-1 and TRBJ1-2; 9 bases are shared with TRBD1. This CDR3 has 12 residues. The ends lost 4 bases at V and 8 bases at J; junction bases unmatched: 5. Germline assignment: CDR1 DFQATT and CDR2 SNEGSKA (reference sequence). CDR3 nucleotides: TGCAGTGCTATAGGGACAGGGCAAGGCTACACCTTC. This gives the protein CSAIGTGQGYTF.

At least ten counts were recorded for this clonotype. This chain uses TRBV28 with TRBJ1-3, with D possibly matching TRBD1 (6 bases). The germline gives CDR1 MDHEN, CDR2 SYDVKM. This CDR3 is 16 amino acids long. Trimming shortened V by 7 bases and J by 4 bases, and 20 bases separated the two germline ends. The CDR3 DNA sequence: TGTGCCAGCACAAATACGGGACAACCGCGCGGAAACACCATATATTTT. This sequence encodes CASTNTGQPRGNTIYF. Full variable domain (remainder filled in from reference TRBV28 and TRBJ1-3): DVKVTQSSRYLVKRTGEKVFLECVQDMDHENMFWYRQDPGLGLRLIYFSYDVKMKEKGDIPEGYSVSREKKERFSLILESASTNQTSMYLCASTNTGQPRGNTIYFGEGSWLTVV.

The rearrangement joins TRBV29-1 to TRBJ2-1, with TRBD2 matching 10 bases. Germline values: CDR1 SQVTM, CDR2 ANQGSEA. The J segment lost 4 bases and the V segment lost 3 bases, leaving 9 bases of the junction unmatched. The CDR3 has 16 residues. CDR3 sequence: CSVDPLAGDVYNEQFF. The CDR3 nucleotides read TGCAGCGTTGATCCTCTAGCGGGAGACGTGTACAATGAGCAGTTCTTC.

This clonotype was seen a handful of times. The chain combines TRBV28 with TRBJ2-7, with 11 bases matching TRBD2. CDR1 and CDR2 from the germline V gene are MDHEN and SYDVKM. The CDR3 covers 14 residues. The V and J ends lost 6 bases and 5 bases, in that order; junction bases with no gene match: 6. CDR3 loop: CASSLAGGPHEQYF. The CDR3 nucleotides read TGTGCCAGCAGCTTAGCGGGAGGGCCTCACGAGCAGTACTTC.

The gene calls are TRBV20-1 and TRBJ2-7; weak D call: TRBD1 (6 bases). Germline V gene data show CDR1 as DFQATT and CDR2 as SNEGSKA (reference sequence). The CDR3 covers 14 residues. V lost 4 bases and J lost 5, with 18 bases in between. The CDR3 DNA is TGCAGTGCTACTTTTACAGGGACGCGAAACGAGCAGTACTTC. Protein: CSATFTGTRNEQYF.

The chain employs TRBV5-1 and TRBJ2-1; D might be TRBD1 (5 bases). V lost 0 bases and J 6 bases, leaving 19 bases between the germline ends. Germline V gene lookup returns CDR1 SGHRS and CDR2 YFSETQ. This CDR3 spans 17 amino acids. In nucleotides, the CDR3 is TGCGCCAGCAGCTTGGGCCCTAAGGGGCCAATACGCAATGAGCAGTTCTTC. Its protein product is CASSLGPKGPIRNEQFF.

This clonotype was recorded a few times. The chain couples TRBV19 to TRBJ2-1, with TRBD1 matching 7 bases. CDR3 size: 14 residues. Germline V lookup: CDR1 LNHDA, CDR2 SQIVND (reference sequence). V lost 5 bases to trimming and J lost 5 bases; unmatched junction nucleotides: 6. CDR3 region: CASSLDRVNNEQFF. In DNA, the CDR3 is TGTGCCAGTAGTCTCGACAGGGTCAACAATGAGCAGTTCTTC.

This clonotype appeared a few times. The CDR3 nucleotides are TGTGCCAGCAGGACAGGGGAGGGGTTTGAGCAGCCCCAGCATTTT. This codes for CASRTGEGFEQPQHF. The chain uses TRBV6-1 and TRBJ1-5; 8 bases are a match to TRBD1. The CDR3 is made up of 15 amino acids. CDR1 MNHNS and CDR2 SASEGT come from the germline V gene. J was trimmed by 7 bases and V by 6 bases; bases with no gene match: 11.

The chain combines TRBV25-1 with TRBJ1-1, with D perhaps TRBD1 (5 bases). The ends were cut back, 6 bases at V and 10 bases at J, with 18 bases in the middle. Germline assignment: CDR1 MGHDK and CDR2 SYGVNS. This CDR3 has 13 amino acids. The CDR3 sequence: CASSFGGGWRAFF. CDR3 sequence (DNA): TGTGCCAGCAGCTTCGGGGGGGGTTGGCGAGCTTTCTTT. Drawing the rest from reference TRBV25-1 and TRBJ1-1, the complete variable domain is EADIYQTPRYLVIGTGKKITLECSQTMGHDKMYWYQQDPGMELHLIHYSYGVNSTEKGDLSSESTVSRIRTEHFPLTLESARPSHTSQYLCASSFGGGWRAFFGQGTRLTVV.

This clonotype came up many times. The chain couples TRBV19 to TRBJ1-5, with 7 bases matching TRBD1. CDR3 length equals 15 residues. V shed 5 bases and J 6 bases; nucleotides not matched to a gene: 10. Germline assignment: CDR1 LNHDA and CDR2 SQIVND (reference sequence). The CDR3 protein is CASSWDRLYSQPQHF. The CDR3 DNA sequence: TGTGCCAGTAGTTGGGACAGATTATATAGTCAGCCCCAGCATTTT.

This clonotype was seen once. The V gene is TRBV29-1, the J gene TRBJ2-1; TRBD2 matches 8 bases. Germline loops: CDR1 SQVTM, CDR2 ANQGSEA. The J segment lost 4 bases and the V segment lost 5 bases, leaving 7 bases of the junction unmatched. The CDR3 has 14 amino acids. CDR3 DNA: TGCAGCGTTCCGACTAGCGAGACTTACAATGAGCAGTTCTTC. It specifies CSVPTSETYNEQFF.

V gene TRBV19 combines with J gene TRBJ1-1, with a weak D call TRBD1 (6 bases). The CDR3 is 15 residues long. CDR1 is LNHDA, CDR2 SQIVND, per germline (reference sequence). Trimming took off 8 bases at V and 5 bases at J, with 21 bases between the two ends. The CDR3 bases are TGTGCCAGTTCCTACAGGGAGAGAACGAGGACTGAAGCTTTCTTT. Translating it yields CASSYRERTRTEAFF.

In its sample, this clonotype was seen a few times. The chain recombines TRBV5-6 with TRBJ2-5; 11 positions match TRBD2. There are 20 residues in the CDR3. The ends lost 4 bases at V and 2 bases at J; junction bases unmatched: 19. From germline, CDR1 is SGHDT and CDR2 YYEEEE. This CDR3 reads CASSLGRELGLAVFQETQYF. Written as DNA, the CDR3 is TGTGCCAGCAGCCTAGGACGAGAATTGGGACTAGCGGTTTTTCAAGAGACCCAGTACTTC.

This clonotype has a count of ten or more. The gene calls are TRBV29-1 and TRBJ2-3; D not resolved. The CDR3 consists of 14 residues. Germline V lookup: CDR1 SQVTM, CDR2 ANQGSEA. V was clipped by 1 base and J by 2 bases, with 10 bases between them. CDR3 nucleotides: TGCAGCGTTGAAGGCGGCGACTTCACAGATACGCAGTATTTT. Protein sequence: CSVEGGDFTDTQYF.

Ten or more counts support this clonotype. This chain joins TRBV27 and TRBJ2-7, with TRBD2 identical over 7 bases. Trimming took 8 bases from V and 0 from J; bases not matched to a gene: 7. This CDR3 spans 14 amino acids. The germline gives CDR1 MNHEY, CDR2 SMNVEV (reference sequence). CDR3 residues: CASALAPSSYEQYF. Written as DNA, the CDR3 is TGTGCCAGCGCACTAGCGCCAAGCTCCTACGAGCAGTACTTC.

This clonotype was detected many times. The genes are TRBV15 and TRBJ1-2; D not certain. Trimming took 0 bases from V and 4 from J, leaving 9 bases between them. This CDR3 contains 14 residues. Germline V gene sequence: CDR1 LNHNV, CDR2 YYDKDF (reference sequence). CDR3 sequence: CATSRDLLSYGYTF. DNA of the CDR3: TGTGCCACCAGCAGAGATCTCCTAAGCTATGGCTACACCTTC. Full variable domain (remainder filled in from reference TRBV15 and TRBJ1-2): DAMVIQNPRYQVTQFGKPVTLSCSQTLNHNVMYWYQQKSSQAPKLLFHYYDKDFNNEADTPDNFQSRRPNTSFCFLDIRSPGLGDTAMYLCATSRDLLSYGYTFGSGTRLTVV.

The rearrangement uses TRBV11-2 and TRBJ2-7, with D possibly being TRBD2 (5 bases). The germline V gene encodes CDR1 SGHAT and CDR2 FQNNGV. CDR3 length equals 15 residues. V was cut by 0 bases and J by 1 base, with 10 bases left in between. The CDR3, as DNA: TGTGCCAGCAGCTTAGAAGCCGGGGTATCCTACGAGCAGTACTTC. This encodes CASSLEAGVSYEQYF.

This clonotype showed up many times. V gene TRBV5-1 combines with J gene TRBJ2-7; maybe TRBD1 (6 bases). The CDR3 sequence is 13 residues long. CDR1 SGHRS and CDR2 YFSETQ come from the germline V gene. Trimming shortened V by 1 base and J by 6 bases, and 11 bases separated the two germline ends. Written as DNA, the CDR3 is TGCGCCAGCAGCTTGAGTCAAGGGGGCGAGCAGTACTTC. Translation gives CASSLSQGGEQYF.

The gene calls are TRBV5-1 and TRBJ2-5, with TRBD1 as a possible D gene (5 bases). The CDR3 extends over 14 amino acids. Germline lookup yields CDR1 SGHRS and CDR2 YFSETQ. The germline V and J ends were trimmed by 0 bases and 3 bases, with 9 bases remaining between them. In nucleotides, the CDR3 is TGCGCCAGCAGCTTGGCCAGGGTGGAAGAGACCCAGTACTTC. It translates to CASSLARVEETQYF.

The table lists this clonotype with a few counts. The J gene is TRBJ2-3, the V gene TRBV29-1; perhaps TRBD2 as D (7 bases). The CDR3 is 15 amino acids. CDR1 SQVTM and CDR2 ANQGSEA come from the germline V gene. V lost 7 bases and J lost 0, with 17 bases in between. This CDR3 is CSAIKGGASTDTQYF. CDR3 sequence (DNA): TGCAGCGCTATAAAGGGGGGGGCAAGCACAGATACGCAGTATTTT.

The V gene is TRBV7-9, the J gene TRBJ2-7; 8 positions agree with TRBD1. V was pared by 5 bases and J by 0 bases, with 6 bases of the junction left unmatched. The CDR3 covers 15 residues. Germline CDR1 is SEHNR and CDR2 is FQNEAQ (reference sequence). CDR3 nucleotide sequence: TGTGCCAGCAGCATGACCGGGACAGGCTCCTACGAGCAGTACTTC. Translation: CASSMTGTGSYEQYF.

The chain uses TRBV20-1 and TRBJ2-5; D might be TRBD1 (6 bases). CDR1 DFQATT and CDR2 SNEGSKA come from the germline V gene (reference sequence). With 0 bases removed from V and 2 bases from J, the gap between germline ends came to 22 bases. CDR3 length equals 18 residues. CDR3 in DNA: TGCAGTGCTAGAGACTCGGGACGGCCCAGGGGTCGGCAAGAGACCCAGTACTTC. Translating gives CSARDSGRPRGRQETQYF.

The J gene is TRBJ2-3, the V gene TRBV5-5; 9 bases fit TRBD2. Per germline, CDR1 SGHKS and CDR2 YYEKEE (reference sequence). The CDR3 runs 15 residues. Trimming at V came to 0 bases and at J to 10 bases, leaving 9 bases not matched to a gene. This CDR3 is CASSLGPGTSIAQYF. DNA of the CDR3: TGTGCCAGCAGCTTGGGCCCCGGGACTAGCATCGCGCAGTATTTT.

The chain links TRBV5-1 to TRBJ1-1, with TRBD1 identical over 7 bases. Germline V CDR1 and CDR2: SGHRS, YFSETQ. The CDR3 is made up of 13 amino acids. V lost 5 bases and J lost 8; bases outside the gene matches: 9. CDR3 sequence reads: CASRTGQRDEAFF. The CDR3 DNA sequence: TGCGCCAGCAGGACGGGACAGAGGGACGAAGCTTTCTTT.

The chain joins TRBV20-1 to TRBJ2-3; 7 bases map to TRBD2. Unmatched junction bases numbered 3, after V lost 0 bases and J lost 3 bases. CDR1 is DFQATT, CDR2 SNEGSKA, per germline (reference sequence). CDR3 length: 14 residues. CDR3 region: CSARDDGGTDTQYF. The CDR3, as DNA: TGCAGTGCTAGAGATGACGGGGGGACAGATACGCAGTATTTT.